This section outlines one T cell receptor beta chain sequence together with its context. It has no known antigen specificity. No base qualities exist here, and no much larger clone lies one base off it. TCR CDR3 regions were amplified from genomic DNA by multiplex PCR using the deep immunoSEQ assay. Genomic DNA extracted from each cell subset was distributed evenly over all wells of several immunoSEQ 96-well plates, and each plate served as one replicate. For sorted subsets, each replicate PCR was loaded with approximately 0.2 ug genomic DNA, equivalent to 30,000 to 35,000 T cell genomes. The purified libraries were quantified using a Qubit 3.0 fluorometer, sized with a Bioanalyzer 2100, and then quantified again using the KAPA Library Quantification kit. Every immunoSEQ 96-well plate was sequenced on a dedicated single-read 150-cycle Illumina NextSeq 550 flow cell. Processing in the source paper ran as follows. Because only junctional sequences without quality scores were contained in the immunoSEQ output, filtering matching that applied to full-length reads could not be performed. To assign V/J genes and CDR3, sequences were annotated using PyIR, a Python wrapper for IgBLAST v1.9, with IMGT germline references. Reads were removed for weak V/J assignments (E-value above 1e-6), missing CDR3, stop codons, out-of-frame junctions, or ambiguous translated residues. A V3J clonotype was defined by an identical inferred V gene, J gene, and CDR3 amino acid sequence. Percentage overlap between repertoires was computed as shared unique clonotypes divided by the size of the smaller repertoire. Repertoire richness was assessed with RTK rarefaction, the Chao1 estimator, and Recon v2.1 estimates of unobserved clonotypes. Generation probabilities were computed with OLGA for all TCRbeta clonotypes obtained by the gDNA method from four donors. In TCRdb, the immuneACCESS table is reduced to in-frame sequences with V and J assigned. These tables do not hold every clone; where another copy was compared, an unresolved V gene accounts for under half, and the others remain unexplained. That table supplies the V and J calls and clone size; D and trimming were determined from the DNA. In this sample the table shows about 1,900,000 clones, approximately 95% of which occur a single time. The biggest ten clones account for less than 1.5% of the sample.

The sample originates from a study of shared clonotypes between healthy human individuals (dated by TCRdb to about 2020). Notes on the research overall: A few men and two women, aged 18 to 49 years, made up the cohort. For each donor, CD4 naive and CD4 memory were each given three plates, CD8 naive was given two plates, and CD8 memory was given one plate. Blood TCR repertoires of four to six healthy adults were deeply sequenced to estimate repertoire size and the extent of clonotype sharing between individuals. To increase sequencing depth and limit assay-specific biases, TCR repertoire library preparation and sequencing were carried out by different laboratories using diverse techniques. Between about 0.9 and 9 billion PBMCs per donor were obtained by leukapheresis.

Taken from the germline V gene, the CDR1 and CDR2 loops are SGHDT and YYEEEE. Relative to germline, V is 0 bases shorter and J is 0 bases shorter, with 9 bases between their ends. The CDR3 covers 16 residues, taking in both the cysteine and the phenylalanine. The read is trimmed to its CDR3 DNA, 48 bases read in frame from base 1. General study outcomes and caveats: Sampling was restricted to blood, and TCR repertoires in tissue are likely to differ from TCR repertoires in blood. Because the study included only a small number of donors, the genetic and exposure-history diversity represented was limited. Naive subsets generally had larger estimated clonotype richness than memory subsets did. Compared with non-shared clonotypes, the clonotypes found in all four sorted-subset donors had higher generation probabilities. Incomplete sequencing was indicated by rarefaction of sorted-subset datasets, despite the large sequencing depth. When several donors were compared, the shared fraction of clonotypes was roughly 4.8% for naive CD4, around 4% for naive CD8, about 2.4% for memory CD4, and around 0.4% for memory CD8. Based on pairwise subsampling, the degree of clonotype sharing among donors was expected to be affected by sequencing depth.

For the CD8 naive samples, CD45RO-negative cells were positively selected for CCR7, yielding a CD45RA+CCR7+ population from which TemRA cells were excluded. Donors were healthy HIV-negative adults with no recently reported acute infections or vaccinations. Only Caucasian adults living in Nashville, Tennessee, USA were represented among the donors. Blood was obtained by leukapheresis, after which PBMCs were separated by Ficoll-Histopaque density gradient centrifugation and cryopreserved in liquid nitrogen vapor phase. Analytical flow cytometry was used to check the purity and quantity of each magnetically sorted T cell population. Genomic DNA was isolated from each sorted fraction and quantified by UV absorbance on a Nanodrop 2000c.

This TCR was sampled from a young man in good health. Input material: naive CD8+ T cells sorted from blood. Interpreted using the paper, the cell subset or site label stands for: CD45RA+CCR7+. Recombination connected TRBV5-6 to TRBJ2-2; the D segment may tentatively be TRBD1 or TRBD2, each giving 5 matched bases. The CDR3: CASSLVMGANTGELFF. The DNA is TGTGCCAGCAGCTTGGTTATGGGGGCGAACACCGGGGAGCTGTTTTTT.